Sequencing of this T cell receptor beta chain was carried out in a study of blood T cell repertoires in COVID-19 (dated by TCRdb to the early 2020s). In terms of the full investigation: Samples from collaborators originated in the United States, Italy and Spain and spanned both the acute and convalescent phases of COVID-19. Nearly every sample came with metadata listing a de-identified subject ID, COVID-19 status, age in years and sex. The repertoires were released in a freely available public database meant as a resource for research on the immune response to SARS-CoV-2. The material from the prospective study consisted of cDNA or gDNA derived from T cells, B-cell-depleted T cells, or PBMCs. The samples were drawn from two sources: the first 160 participants of the ongoing ImmuneRACE study, and 950 to 1,500 subjects contributed by 6 global collaborators. Where available, HLA class I and class II types were obtained from metadata supplied by the sample provider rather than from assay-based typing. The dataset comprised deeply sampled blood TCRbeta repertoires from subjects exposed to, actively infected with, or recovered from COVID-19.

TCRbeta CDR3 regions were amplified from genomic DNA by means of the immunoSEQ Assay, a bias-controlled multiplex PCR. The original methods were these. Within the assay, amplification of reference gene primers was used to estimate how many nucleated cells each sample contained. To quantify the absolute abundance of each unique TCRbeta CDR3 rearrangement, sequence reads were collapsed and filtered. Productive Simpson clonality was computed per sample as the square root of Simpson's diversity index over productive rearrangements. Drawn from immuneACCESS, this table holds only the in-frame rearrangements with V and J called that TCRdb kept. Clones are partly lost; checked studies trace under half to an unresolved V gene and leave the rest unexplained. That table is the source of V, J and clone size, and D and trimming were worked out from the DNA. Within this sample are roughly 180,000 clones, with about three quarters of them counted one time only. The leading ten clones occupy roughly 7.8% of the sample.

At the junction V is shortened by 0 bases and J by 2 bases; bases outside the gene matches: 1. The CDR3 sequence holds 15 residues, the cysteine and phenylalanine included. The retained sequence is limited to the CDR3, 45 bases, with the frame set at the first base. CDR1 and CDR2 are drawn from the germline V gene (reference sequence): SGHNT, YYREEE. Each collaborating institution followed its own protocols to collect whole blood in K2EDTA tubes. For TCRbeta analysis, collaborators shipped samples in one of three forms: frozen whole blood, isolated PBMCs, or DNA extracted from either of those sample types. Broad study findings and their caveats: Clinical and demographic metadata were provided uncurated, with the amount varying by source and participant.

As concerns this clone: The clone's antigen remains unknown. Base quality data are lacking; no much larger clone is found one base away. Other DNA sequences in the same sample also yield this CDR3.

Sequencing was done on a sample of peripheral blood. The source is a woman aged 50 to 60 with active or convalescent COVID-19. The chain was built from TRBV5-4 and TRBJ2-1; the junction holds 8 bases that match TRBD2. The CDR3 amino acid sequence is: CASSLAGGAYNEQFF. The bases read TGTGCCAGCAGCTTGGCCGGGGGGGCCTACAATGAGCAGTTCTTC. Full variable domain (CDR3 extended with the reference TRBV5-4 and TRBJ2-1 proteins): ETGVTQSPTHLIKTRGQQVTLRCSSQSGHNTVSWYQQALGQGPQFIFQYYREEENGRGNFPPRFSGLQFPNYSSELNVNALELDDSALYLCASSLAGGAYNEQFFGPGTRLTVL.